The source of this T cell receptor (beta chain) is a study of CD4 T cells in relation to SARS-CoV-2 and coronaviruses. Study-level information: No peptide or an HIV-1 Nef peptide pool served as negative control.

A note on this clone: Its specificity is not known.

CD4+ T cells from unexposed donors were obtained before the COVID-19 pandemic (2011-2018). CD4+ T cells were isolated from the cells after around eleven days of culture. This CDR3 contains 14 residues. CDR1 and CDR2 (germline): MNHEY, SMNVEV (reference sequence). The germline V and J ends were trimmed by 4 bases and 6 bases, with 15 bases remaining between them. Clones were read by immunoSEQ multiplex PCR, and TCRdb kept only the in-frame ones, dropping some. This sample yields 20,000 to 25,000 clones, of which about 80% are seen a single time; roughly 17% belongs to the top ten. The sequencing input was CD4+ T cells from PBMCs, cultured in vitro. The chain joins TRBV27 to TRBJ1-2; D might be TRBD1 (6 bases). This receptor was taken from a human donor in good health. In nucleotides, the CDR3 is TGTGCCAGCAGTTCTGACAGGAAATCGAATGGCTACACCTTC. This sequence encodes CASSSDRKSNGYTF.